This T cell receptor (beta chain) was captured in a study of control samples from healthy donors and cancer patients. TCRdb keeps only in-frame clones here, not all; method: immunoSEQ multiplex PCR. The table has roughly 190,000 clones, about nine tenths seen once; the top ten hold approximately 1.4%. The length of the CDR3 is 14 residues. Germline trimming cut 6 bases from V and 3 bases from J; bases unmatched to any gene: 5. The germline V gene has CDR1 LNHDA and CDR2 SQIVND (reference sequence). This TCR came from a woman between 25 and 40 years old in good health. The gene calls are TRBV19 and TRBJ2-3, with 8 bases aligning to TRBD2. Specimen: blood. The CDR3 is CASRSGLGTDTQYF. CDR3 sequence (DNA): TGTGCCAGTAGGTCGGGACTAGGGACAGATACGCAGTATTTT.